This TCR beta chain appears in the sequencing data of a study of OX40 agonist ivuxolimab in advanced cancers. Notes on the research overall: Ivuxolimab was an agonistic, fully human IgG2 monoclonal antibody directed against OX40 (CD134), a costimulatory receptor. Intravenous ivuxolimab was administered to patients every 2 weeks at six dose levels: 0.01, 0.1, 0.3, 1.5, 3 and 10 mg/kg. Of the 52 patients in dose escalation, about 20 had hepatocellular carcinoma, some 15 had melanoma, 9 had renal cell carcinoma and 9 had head and neck cancer. In the dose-escalation cohort, more than 75% of patients were male, and the mean age was roughly 60 years, with a range of about 23 to 80. Prior anti-PD-1, anti-PD-L1 or anti-CTLA-4 therapy was permitted, and 40% to 50% of dose-escalation patients had received checkpoint inhibitors. Partial responses occurred in three dose-escalation patients, of whom one had hepatocellular carcinoma and two had cutaneous melanoma. Peripheral TCRbeta sequencing was intended to test whether TCR sequence diversity was altered and clonal T-cell expansion was caused by ivuxolimab. The paper reports the monotherapy dose-escalation portion (N = 52 patients) of the phase I ivuxolimab trial.

The CDR1 and CDR2 encoded by the germline V gene (reference sequence) are SGHKS and YYEKEE. V lost 3 bases and J lost 5 bases; the stretch between them is 20 bases long. Including the terminal cysteine and phenylalanine, the CDR3 comprises 17 residues. The CDR3 DNA has 51 bases and is translated from base 1. Patients with a history of autoimmune disease or receiving systemic immunosuppression were excluded from the trial. In every dose cohort, peripheral blood was drawn for TCR sequencing at baseline, cycle 4 day 1, and cycle 7 day 1. Samples were obtained from an open-label, multicenter, first-in-human phase I dose-escalation trial of ivuxolimab. The trial enrolled adults with locally advanced or metastatic head and neck squamous cell, hepatocellular, melanoma or renal cell carcinoma. Before TCR sequencing, CD4+ T cells and CD8+ T cells from peripheral blood were sorted into separate populations.

Genomic DNA was isolated from the sorted cells so that the TCRbeta CDR3 region could be sequenced. The immunoSEQ Assay was used for sequencing of TCRbeta CDR3 regions. Not all clones reach the TCRdb copy of this immuneACCESS table, which keeps in-frame sequences only. Checked studies attribute under half of the gap to unresolved V genes and leave the rest unexplained. This sample comprises roughly 76,000 clones, roughly nine tenths of them detected only once. 8% of the sample belongs to the ten largest clones. Comments on this clone: Its antigen is currently not known. One base away there is no much larger clone; base qualities are not given.

The paper's findings and limits, for the study overall: The antigen specificity of the peripheral T cells that underwent clonal expansion was not determined. At doses of 0.1 to 3.0 mg/kg, clonal expansion of both CD4+ and CD8+ blood T cells was observed from baseline to week 6. Low levels of normalized T-cell clonal expansion were also seen in some nonresponding patients. In the 0.1-3.0 mg/kg groups, partial responders were among the patients with the lowest normalized peripheral clonal expansion, particularly in CD8+ T cells. After ivuxolimab, expanded clones were on average more numerous among CD8+ T cells than among CD4+ T cells.

This TCR came from an adult with an advanced solid tumor such as melanoma, head and neck, liver or kidney cancer. Here the chain combines TRBV5-5 and TRBJ1-4; confidence is insufficient to name the D gene. The sequences come from CD4+ or CD8+ T cells sorted from blood, collected in a trial of the OX40 agonist ivuxolimab. The CDR3 corresponds to CASSSLPREGGNEKLFF. The nucleotides are TGTGCCAGCAGCTCCCTCCCGAGGGAGGGAGGGAATGAAAAACTGTTTTTT.